This T cell receptor beta chain was sequenced in a study of T-cell memory formation after mild COVID-19. Study details: Largely, the TCR clusters proved donor specific.

CDR3 length: 14 amino acids. Trimming took 5 bases from V and 7 from J; bases not matched to a gene: 7. Looked up from germline, CDR1 is MNHEY and CDR2 is SVGAGI. This clonotype was seen just once. The antigen remains unidentified. Study observations and caveats: For second-wave clones that peaked at day 37, SARS-CoV-2 specificity went unverified. The study detected some responding clones in pre-infection memory, suggesting cross-reactive memory joined. CD4+ contracting clones lay mainly in CM and EM, CD8+ ones in EMRA.

Via MiXCR, TCRdb re-called the 5' RACE reads, giving one row per CDR3 protein. Of approximately 500,000 distinct CDR3 sequences listed, more than 20% are singletons. This sequence originates from an adult woman who had mild COVID-19 (a few samples of this study predate the infection). Cell type and time point are not known. The V gene is TRBV6-5, the J gene TRBJ1-5, with 8 bases identical to TRBD1. Material: PBMCs or a T cell subset sorted from them (not recorded which). This CDR3 is CASSPRTGRQPQHF. The CDR3 coding sequence is TGTGCCAGCAGTCCGCGGACAGGGAGACAGCCCCAGCATTTT.